Listed here are 17 T cell receptor beta chains from one sample, sequenced in a study of response to subunit inactivated influenza vaccine. TCRdb re-called the RT-PCR reads with MiXCR, one entry per CDR3 protein. Among around 520,000 distinct CDR3 sequences, roughly 27% were seen once, and the ten largest hold under 2.5%. The sample consisted of CD4+ T cells sorted from PBMCs, taken 4 to 6 days after vaccination. These receptors were taken from a man aged 45-65 years who received an inactivated influenza vaccine.

In its sample, this clonotype was seen a few times. The chain employs TRBV5-1 and TRBJ2-2; D call uncertain. The CDR3 sequence is 14 residues long. V was clipped by 6 bases and J by 5 bases, with 14 bases between them. The germline CDR1 and CDR2 sequences are SGHRS and YFSETQ. CDR3 sequence (DNA): TGCGCCAGCACCCCAAATGAGGTGACCGGGGAGCTGTTTTTT. Amino acid sequence: CASTPNEVTGELFF.

This clonotype was found a few times. This chain joins TRBV6-2 or TRBV6-3 and TRBJ2-3; maybe TRBD1 (6 bases). This CDR3 is 13 amino acids long. CDR1 is MNHEY, CDR2 SVGEGT, per germline. The V end was cut by 6 bases, the J end by 4 bases, with 11 bases between. CDR3 amino acids: CASSTDSPDTQYF. CDR3 in DNA: TGTGCCAGCAGCACGGACAGTCCAGATACGCAGTATTTT.

This clonotype has more than one count but fewer than ten. The V gene is TRBV29-1, the J gene TRBJ2-1, with 14 nucleotides matching TRBD2. The V and J ends lost 6 bases and 9 bases, in that order; junction bases with no gene match: 7. Looked up from germline, CDR1 is SQVTM and CDR2 is ANQGSEA. This CDR3 region has 14 residues. CDR3 residues: CSVSTSGRAVEQFF. CDR3 bases: TGCAGCGTCTCGACTAGCGGGAGGGCCGTTGAGCAGTTCTTC.

The V call is TRBV2, the J call TRBJ2-7; maybe TRBD2 (6 bases). The ends were cut back, 7 bases at V and 2 bases at J, with 18 bases in the middle. The CDR3 has 15 amino acids. Germline CDR1 is SNHLY and CDR2 is FYNNEI. CDR3 sequence: CASKKEGTGAYEQYF. The CDR3 bases are TGTGCCAGCAAGAAAGAAGGGACGGGAGCCTACGAGCAGTACTTC.

This clonotype has only a few counts. The chain carries TRBV5-1 and TRBJ1-1; D ambiguous. CDR1 and CDR2 (germline): SGHRS, YFSETQ. The CDR3 is 15 amino acids. Trimming took 0 bases from V and 4 from J, leaving 13 bases between them. CDR3 region: CASSLGRNLGTEAFF. CDR3 bases: TGCGCCAGCAGCTTGGGTCGGAATTTAGGCACTGAAGCTTTCTTT.

This clonotype was seen a handful of times. The chain combines TRBV5-1 with TRBJ2-7; TRBD1 matches 9 bases. In germline, CDR1 is SGHRS, CDR2 YFSETQ. V was clipped by 0 bases and J by 5 bases; unmatched bases: 0. The CDR3 runs 13 residues. The CDR3 DNA reads as TGCGCCAGCAGCTTGGGGACAGGGGACGAGCAGTACTTC. This gives the protein CASSLGTGDEQYF.

J is TRBJ2-7 and V is TRBV11-2; the match to TRBD2 covers 10 bases. With 2 bases clipped from V and 2 bases from J, the junction kept 15 bases outside the gene matches. Germline V gives CDR1 SGHAT, CDR2 FQNNGV. CDR3 length equals 19 residues. The CDR3 DNA reads TGTGCCAGCAGCTTATACGGAGTAGCGGGAGGTCGGGTGACCTACGAGCAGTACTTC. Its translation: CASSLYGVAGGRVTYEQYF.

This clonotype was counted once. The junction and the germline gene differ at one end; a read error may be behind it. The chain couples TRBV9 to TRBJ2-5, with a weak D call TRBD2 (6 bases). In germline, CDR1 is SGDLS, CDR2 YYNGEE. The CDR3 has 16 residues. The CDR3 region is CAISVAGRGGGETQYF. CDR3 bases: TGTGCCATCAGCGTAGCTGGTAGGGGAGGCGGGGAGACCCAGTACTTC. The full variable domain, with the rest looked up from reference TRBV9 and TRBJ2-5, is DSGVTQTPKHLITATGQRVTLRCSPRSGDLSVYWYQQSLDQGLQFLIQYYNGEERAKGNILERFSAQQFPDLHSELNLSSLELGDSALYFCAISVAGRGGGETQYFGPGTRLLVL.

This clonotype turned up a few times. The chain couples TRBV7-2 to TRBJ2-5, with 9 bases identical to TRBD1. Per germline, CDR1 SGHTA and CDR2 FQGNSA. The CDR3 consists of 14 residues. The ends lost 2 bases at V and 4 bases at J; junction bases unmatched: 2. CDR3 residues: CASSLTGGVETQYF. The CDR3 DNA sequence: TGTGCCAGCAGCTTAACAGGGGGCGTAGAGACCCAGTACTTC.

The table lists this clonotype with many counts. This rearrangement joins TRBV5-1 to TRBJ1-6; 10 bases match TRBD1. The V and J ends lost 2 bases and 10 bases, in that order; junction bases with no gene match: 6. CDR1 is SGHRS, CDR2 YFSETQ, per germline. The CDR3 loop spans 15 amino acids. CDR3 in DNA: TGCGCCAGCAGCTTATCCGGGACAGGGGTCTCACCCCTCCACTTT. Encoded protein: CASSLSGTGVSPLHF.

This clonotype was seen only a few times. This sequence joins TRBV25-1 and TRBJ1-3; no reliable D call. CDR1 is MGHDK and CDR2 is SYGVNS in the germline V gene. The CDR3 loop spans 14 amino acids. V lost 7 bases and J lost 3, with 13 bases in between. The CDR3: CASNAAGFGNTIYF. DNA of the CDR3: TGTGCCAGCAATGCGGCGGGGTTTGGAAACACCATATATTTT.

V gene TRBV20-1 combines with J gene TRBJ2-7, with TRBD2 matching over 7 bases. Germline V lookup: CDR1 DFQATT, CDR2 SNEGSKA (reference sequence). V was pared by 0 bases and J by 4 bases, with 0 bases of the junction left unmatched. This CDR3 has 12 residues. CDR3 in DNA: TGCAGTGCTAGAGACGGGGGGTACGAGCAGTACTTC. It translates to CSARDGGYEQYF.

The genes are TRBV7-9 and TRBJ2-1, with 9 positions matching TRBD2. V trimming: 2 bases; J trimming: 7 bases; junction bases outside the gene matches: 6. The CDR3 length is 15 residues. Germline values: CDR1 SEHNR, CDR2 FQNEAQ (reference sequence). The CDR3 region has the DNA TGTGCCAGCAGCTTACTGGCGGGAGGGATAAATGAGCAGTTCTTC. Translating gives CASSLLAGGINEQFF. Filled out from reference TRBV7-9 and TRBJ2-1, the complete variable domain reads DTGVSQNPRHKITKRGQNVTFRCDPISEHNRLYWYRQTLGQGPEFLTYFQNEAQLEKSRLLSDRFSAERPKGSFSTLEIQRTEQGDSAMYLCASSLLAGGINEQFFGPGTRLTVL.

This clonotype was picked up a small number of times. This chain connects TRBV12-3 or TRBV12-4 to TRBJ1-5; TRBD1 agrees at 9 bases. V was pared by 6 bases and J by 2 bases, with 8 bases of the junction left unmatched. This CDR3 spans 16 amino acids. The CDR3 sequence: CASSPGQGNGNQPQHF. The CDR3 DNA follows: TGTGCCAGCAGCCCGGGACAGGGTAATGGCAATCAGCCCCAGCATTTT.

This sequence joins TRBV7-8 and TRBJ2-5; 7 bases are a match to TRBD2. Unmatched junction bases numbered 11, after V lost 6 bases and J lost 1 base. Germline values: CDR1 SGHVS, CDR2 FQNEAQ. This CDR3 comprises 16 residues. The CDR3 nucleotides are TGTGCCAGCAGTTCACTCAGGGACTATTTCCAAGAGACCCAGTACTTC. This sequence encodes CASSSLRDYFQETQYF.

The V gene is TRBV29-1, the J gene TRBJ1-1; D unclear. This CDR3 has 12 amino acids. V dropped 4 bases and J dropped 1 base, with 7 bases sitting between them. The germline V gene has CDR1 SQVTM and CDR2 ANQGSEA. This CDR3 reads CSVAVQNTEAFF. The CDR3 bases are TGCAGCGTTGCAGTCCAGAACACTGAAGCTTTCTTT.

This clonotype occurred a few times. The rearrangement uses TRBV18 and TRBJ1-6; maybe TRBD1 (6 bases). There are 16 residues in the CDR3. Germline CDR1 KGHSH, CDR2 LQKENI. V lost 0 bases, J lost 8 bases, and 14 bases lay in between. The CDR3 nucleotides are TGTGCCAGCTCACCACCGAGGGACATAGGGGATTCACCCCTCCACTTT. This encodes CASSPPRDIGDSPLHF. The complete variable domain, with remaining parts taken from reference TRBV18 and TRBJ1-6, reads NAGVMQNPRHLVRRRGQEARLRCSPMKGHSHVYWYRQLPEEGLKFMVYLQKENIIDESGMPKERFSAEFPKEGPSILRIQQVVRGDSAAYFCASSPPRDIGDSPLHFGNGTRLTVT.